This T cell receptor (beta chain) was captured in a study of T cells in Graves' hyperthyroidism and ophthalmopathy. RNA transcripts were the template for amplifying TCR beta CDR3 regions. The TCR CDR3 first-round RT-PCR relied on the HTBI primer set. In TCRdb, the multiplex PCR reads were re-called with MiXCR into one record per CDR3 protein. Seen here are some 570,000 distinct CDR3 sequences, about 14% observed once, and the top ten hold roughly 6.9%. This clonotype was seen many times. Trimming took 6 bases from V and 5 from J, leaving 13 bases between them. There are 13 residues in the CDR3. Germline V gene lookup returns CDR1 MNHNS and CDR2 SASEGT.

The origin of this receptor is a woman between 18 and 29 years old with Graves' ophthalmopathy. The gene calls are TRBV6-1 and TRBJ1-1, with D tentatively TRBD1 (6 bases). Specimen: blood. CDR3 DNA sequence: TGTGCCAGCAGCCAAGCCCAGGGGACTGAAGCTTTCTTT. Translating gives CASSQAQGTEAFF.